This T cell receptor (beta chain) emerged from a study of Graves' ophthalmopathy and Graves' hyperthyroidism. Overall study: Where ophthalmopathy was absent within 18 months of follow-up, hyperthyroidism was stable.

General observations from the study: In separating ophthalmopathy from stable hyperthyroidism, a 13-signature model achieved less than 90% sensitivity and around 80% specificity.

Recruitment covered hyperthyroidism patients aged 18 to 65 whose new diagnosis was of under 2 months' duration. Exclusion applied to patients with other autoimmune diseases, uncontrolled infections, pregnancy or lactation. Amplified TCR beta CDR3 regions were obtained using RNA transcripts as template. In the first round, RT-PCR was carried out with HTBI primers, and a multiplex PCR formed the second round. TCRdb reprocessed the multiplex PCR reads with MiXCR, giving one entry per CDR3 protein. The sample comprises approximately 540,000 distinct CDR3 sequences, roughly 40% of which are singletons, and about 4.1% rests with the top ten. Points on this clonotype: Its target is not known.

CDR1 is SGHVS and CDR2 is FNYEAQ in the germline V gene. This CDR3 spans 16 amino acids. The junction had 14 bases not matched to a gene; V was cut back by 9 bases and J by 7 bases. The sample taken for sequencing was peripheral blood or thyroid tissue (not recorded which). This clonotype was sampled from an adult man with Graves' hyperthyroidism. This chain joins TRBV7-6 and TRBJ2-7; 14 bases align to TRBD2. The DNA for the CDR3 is TGTGCCAGTAGTTCGGGACTAGCGGGAGAGATACGGGAGCAGTACTTC. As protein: CASSSGLAGEIREQYF.